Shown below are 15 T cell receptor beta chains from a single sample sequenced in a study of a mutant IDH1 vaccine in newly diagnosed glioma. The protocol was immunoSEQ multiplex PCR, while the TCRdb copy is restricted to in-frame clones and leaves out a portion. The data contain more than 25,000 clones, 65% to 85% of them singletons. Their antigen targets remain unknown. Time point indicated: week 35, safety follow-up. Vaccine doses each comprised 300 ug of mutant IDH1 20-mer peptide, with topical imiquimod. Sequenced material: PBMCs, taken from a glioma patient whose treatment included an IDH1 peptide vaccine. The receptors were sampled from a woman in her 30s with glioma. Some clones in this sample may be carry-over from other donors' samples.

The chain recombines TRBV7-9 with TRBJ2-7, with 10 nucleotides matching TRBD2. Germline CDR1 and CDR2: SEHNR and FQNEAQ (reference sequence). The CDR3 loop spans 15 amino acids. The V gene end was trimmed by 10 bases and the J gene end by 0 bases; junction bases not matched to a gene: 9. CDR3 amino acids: CATDALAGSSYEQYF. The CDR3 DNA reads TGTGCCACCGATGCACTAGCGGGAAGCTCCTACGAGCAGTACTTC.

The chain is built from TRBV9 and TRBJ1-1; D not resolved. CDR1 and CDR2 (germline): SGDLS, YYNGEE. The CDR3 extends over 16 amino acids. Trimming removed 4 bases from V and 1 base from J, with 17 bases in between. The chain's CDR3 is CASSPQQYGENTEAFF. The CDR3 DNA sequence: TGTGCCAGCAGCCCCCAGCAATACGGGGAGAACACTGAAGCTTTCTTT. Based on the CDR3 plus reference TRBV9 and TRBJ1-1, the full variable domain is DSGVTQTPKHLITATGQRVTLRCSPRSGDLSVYWYQQSLDQGLQFLIQYYNGEERAKGNILERFSAQQFPDLHSELNLSSLELGDSALYFCASSPQQYGENTEAFFGQGTRLTVV.

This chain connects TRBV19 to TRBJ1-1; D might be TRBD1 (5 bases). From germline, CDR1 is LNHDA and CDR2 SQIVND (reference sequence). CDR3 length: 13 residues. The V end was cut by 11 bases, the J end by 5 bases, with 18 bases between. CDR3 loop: CASAGGRSTEAFF. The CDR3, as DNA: TGTGCCTCAGCGGGGGGGAGAAGTACTGAAGCTTTCTTT.

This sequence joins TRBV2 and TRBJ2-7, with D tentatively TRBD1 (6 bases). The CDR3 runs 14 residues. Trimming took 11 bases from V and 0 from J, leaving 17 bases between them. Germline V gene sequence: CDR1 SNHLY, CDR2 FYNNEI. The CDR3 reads CAEGGPADSYEQYF. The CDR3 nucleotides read TGTGCCGAAGGGGGACCAGCTGACTCCTACGAGCAGTACTTC.

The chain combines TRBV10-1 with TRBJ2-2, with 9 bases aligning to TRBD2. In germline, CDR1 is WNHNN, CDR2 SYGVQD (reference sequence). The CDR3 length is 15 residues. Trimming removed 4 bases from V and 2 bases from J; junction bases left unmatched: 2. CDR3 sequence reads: CASSVGTSNTGELFF. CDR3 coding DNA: TGCGCCAGCAGTGTGGGGACTAGCAACACCGGGGAGCTGTTTTTT.

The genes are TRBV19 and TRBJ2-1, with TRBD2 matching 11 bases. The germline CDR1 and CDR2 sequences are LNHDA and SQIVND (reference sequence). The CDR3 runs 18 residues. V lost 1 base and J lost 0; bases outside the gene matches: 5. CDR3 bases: TGTGCCAGTAGTATAGGACGACTAGCGGGGAGCTCCTACAATGAGCAGTTCTTC. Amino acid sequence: CASSIGRLAGSSYNEQFF.

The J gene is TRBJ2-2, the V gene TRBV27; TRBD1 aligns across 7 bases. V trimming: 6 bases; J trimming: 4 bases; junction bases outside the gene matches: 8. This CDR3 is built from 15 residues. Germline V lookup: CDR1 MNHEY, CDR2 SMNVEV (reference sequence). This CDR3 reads CASSLRQGGTGELFF. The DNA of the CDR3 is TGTGCCAGCAGCCTCCGACAGGGCGGCACCGGGGAGCTGTTTTTT.

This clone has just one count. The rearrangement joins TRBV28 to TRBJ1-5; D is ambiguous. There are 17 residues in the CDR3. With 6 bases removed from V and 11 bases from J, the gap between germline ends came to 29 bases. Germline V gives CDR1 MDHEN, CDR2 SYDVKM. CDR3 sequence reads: CASSASADGAEALAQHF. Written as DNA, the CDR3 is TGTGCCAGCAGCGCTTCCGCTGATGGAGCGGAAGCCTTAGCCCAGCATTTT.

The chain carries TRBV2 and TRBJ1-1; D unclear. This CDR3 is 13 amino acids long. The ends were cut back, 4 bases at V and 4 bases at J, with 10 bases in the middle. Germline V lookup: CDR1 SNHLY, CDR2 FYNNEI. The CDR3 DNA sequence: TGTGCCAGCAGTGTTCTGGCGGCCACTGAAGCTTTCTTT. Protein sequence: CASSVLAATEAFF.

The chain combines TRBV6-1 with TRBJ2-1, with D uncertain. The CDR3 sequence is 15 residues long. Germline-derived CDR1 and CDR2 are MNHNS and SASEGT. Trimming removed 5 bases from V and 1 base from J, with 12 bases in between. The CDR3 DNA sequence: TGTGCCAGCAGTTCGGACCGTCCATCCTACAATGAGCAGTTCTTC. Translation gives CASSSDRPSYNEQFF.

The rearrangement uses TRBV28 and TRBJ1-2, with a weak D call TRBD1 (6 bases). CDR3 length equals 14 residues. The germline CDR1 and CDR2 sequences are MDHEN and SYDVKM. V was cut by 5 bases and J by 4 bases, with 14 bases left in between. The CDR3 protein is CASSTAGARYGYTF. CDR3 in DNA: TGTGCCAGCAGTACCGCAGGGGCCCGCTATGGCTACACCTTC.

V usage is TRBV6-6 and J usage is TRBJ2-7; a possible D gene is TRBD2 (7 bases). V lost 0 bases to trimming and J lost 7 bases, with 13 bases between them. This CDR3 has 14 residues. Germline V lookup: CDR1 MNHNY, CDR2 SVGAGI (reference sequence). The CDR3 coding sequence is TGTGCCAGCAGTTACTCGGCAGGGGAGGGAGAGCAGTACTTC. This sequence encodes CASSYSAGEGEQYF.

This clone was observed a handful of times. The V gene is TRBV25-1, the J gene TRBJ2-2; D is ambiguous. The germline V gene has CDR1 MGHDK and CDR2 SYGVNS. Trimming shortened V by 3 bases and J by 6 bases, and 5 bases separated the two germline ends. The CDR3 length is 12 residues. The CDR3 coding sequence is TGTGCCAGCAGTGATGGGGCCGGGGAGCTGTTTTTT. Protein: CASSDGAGELFF.

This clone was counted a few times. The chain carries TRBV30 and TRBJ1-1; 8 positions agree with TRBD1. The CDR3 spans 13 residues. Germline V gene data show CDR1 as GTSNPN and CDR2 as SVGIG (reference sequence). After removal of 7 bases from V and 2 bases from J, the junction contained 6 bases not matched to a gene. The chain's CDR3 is CAFQTGENTEAFF. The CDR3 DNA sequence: TGTGCCTTTCAGACAGGGGAAAACACTGAAGCTTTCTTT.

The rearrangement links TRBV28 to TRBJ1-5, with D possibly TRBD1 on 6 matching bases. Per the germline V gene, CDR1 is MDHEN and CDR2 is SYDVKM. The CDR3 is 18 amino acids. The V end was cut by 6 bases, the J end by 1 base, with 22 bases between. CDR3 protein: CASRPRVGAKGSNQPQHF. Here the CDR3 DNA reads TGTGCCAGCAGACCCCGGGTGGGGGCGAAGGGGAGCAATCAGCCCCAGCATTTT. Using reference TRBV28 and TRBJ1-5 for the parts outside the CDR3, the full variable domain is DVKVTQSSRYLVKRTGEKVFLECVQDMDHENMFWYRQDPGLGLRLIYFSYDVKMKEKGDIPEGYSVSREKKERFSLILESASTNQTSMYLCASRPRVGAKGSNQPQHFGDGTRLSIL.